This TCR beta chain was recorded in a study of graft-versus-host responses after intestinal transplantation. Overall study context: The transplants performed in recipients were multivisceral, liver-intestinal, or isolated intestinal. Every recipient underwent anti-thymocyte globulin induction, then tacrolimus and steroids for three to four years.

Study-level results: The presence of high graft-versus-host to host-versus-graft clonal ratios in allografts characterized patients with graft-donor T cell macrochimerism. The authors found GvH clones in recipient marrow, some appearing first in ileum or blood.

The germline CDR1 and CDR2 sequences are LNHDA and SQIVND (reference sequence). The CDR3 covers 14 residues. V lost 7 bases and J 2 bases, leaving 12 bases between the germline ends. TCRdb's copy holds only in-frame clones and misses some; the assay was immunoSEQ multiplex PCR. The sample yields about 120,000 clones, around 96% seen once. Comments on this clone: The antigen remains undetermined.

V and J are TRBV19 and TRBJ2-1; D might be TRBD2 (7 bases). The receptor comes from a human donor who received an intestinal transplant. The sequenced sample was unstimulated CD8+ T cells sorted from spleen or lymph node cells, obtained before intestinal transplant. As DNA, the CDR3 is TGTGCCAGTAAGCAGGGGACTACCTACAATGAGCAGTTCTTC. Translation gives CASKQGTTYNEQFF. Filled out from reference TRBV19 and TRBJ2-1, the complete variable domain reads DGGITQSPKYLFRKEGQNVTLSCEQNLNHDAMYWYRQDPGQGLRLIYYSQIVNDFQKGDIAEGYSVSREKKESFPLTVTSAQKNPTAFYLCASKQGTTYNEQFFGPGTRLTVL.